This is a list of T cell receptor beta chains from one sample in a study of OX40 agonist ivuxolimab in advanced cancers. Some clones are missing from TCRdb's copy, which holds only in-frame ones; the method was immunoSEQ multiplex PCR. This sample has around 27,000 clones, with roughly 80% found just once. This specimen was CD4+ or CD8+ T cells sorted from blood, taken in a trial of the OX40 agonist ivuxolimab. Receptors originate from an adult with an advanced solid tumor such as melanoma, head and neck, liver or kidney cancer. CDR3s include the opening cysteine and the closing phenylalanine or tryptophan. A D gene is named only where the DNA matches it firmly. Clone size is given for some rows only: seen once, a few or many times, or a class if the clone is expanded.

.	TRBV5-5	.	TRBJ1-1	CASSHWALNTEAFF	TGTGCCAGCAGCCACTGGGCGTTGAACACTGAAGCTTTCTTT
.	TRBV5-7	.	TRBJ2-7	CASSLGGASYEQYF	TGTGCCAGCAGCTTGGGGGGGGCATCCTACGAGCAGTACTTC
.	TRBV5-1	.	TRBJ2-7	CASSLGAGAPGEQYF	TGCGCCAGCAGCTTGGGGGCAGGGGCACCGGGAGAGCAGTACTTC
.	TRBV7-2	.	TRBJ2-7	CASGSLASSYSYEQYF	TGTGCCAGCGGTAGTCTGGCGTCATCATACTCCTACGAGCAGTACTTC
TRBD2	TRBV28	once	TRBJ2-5	CASSFSGRQETQYF	TGTGCCAGCAGTTTTAGCGGGAGGCAAGAGACCCAGTACTTC
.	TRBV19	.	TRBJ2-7	CASSMDPSSYEQYF	TGTGCCAGTAGTATGGATCCTAGCTCCTACGAGCAGTACTTC
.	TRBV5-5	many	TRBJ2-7	CASSMTDPAYEQYF	TGTGCCAGCAGCATGACAGACCCTGCCTACGAGCAGTACTTC
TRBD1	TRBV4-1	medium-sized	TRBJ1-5	CASSQVTGGGQPQHF	TGCGCCAGCAGCCAAGTCACAGGGGGCGGTCAGCCCCAGCATTTT
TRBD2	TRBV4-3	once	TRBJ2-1	CASSPPAYGGAQHEQFF	TGCGCCAGCAGCCCCCCCGCCTACGGGGGGGCTCAACATGAGCAGTTCTTC
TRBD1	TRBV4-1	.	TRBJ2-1	CASSLRGQGAYNEQFF	TGCGCCAGCAGCCTCCGGGGACAGGGGGCCTACAATGAGCAGTTCTTC
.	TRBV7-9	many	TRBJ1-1	CASRQNTEAFF	TGTGCCAGCAGGCAGAACACTGAAGCTTTCTTT
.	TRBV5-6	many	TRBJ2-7	CASSLGSTYEQYF	TGTGCCAGCAGCTTGGGATCTACCTACGAGCAGTACTTC
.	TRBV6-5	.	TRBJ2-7	CASSPGQGLYEQYF	TGTGCCAGCAGCCCCGGCCAAGGATTATACGAGCAGTACTTC
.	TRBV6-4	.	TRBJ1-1	CASSDTGDTEAFF	TGTGCCAGCAGTGACACCGGGGACACTGAAGCTTTCTTT
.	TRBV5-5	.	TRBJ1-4	CASRSEGYPNEKLFF	TGTGCCAGCAGATCCGAGGGCTATCCTAATGAAAAACTGTTTTTT